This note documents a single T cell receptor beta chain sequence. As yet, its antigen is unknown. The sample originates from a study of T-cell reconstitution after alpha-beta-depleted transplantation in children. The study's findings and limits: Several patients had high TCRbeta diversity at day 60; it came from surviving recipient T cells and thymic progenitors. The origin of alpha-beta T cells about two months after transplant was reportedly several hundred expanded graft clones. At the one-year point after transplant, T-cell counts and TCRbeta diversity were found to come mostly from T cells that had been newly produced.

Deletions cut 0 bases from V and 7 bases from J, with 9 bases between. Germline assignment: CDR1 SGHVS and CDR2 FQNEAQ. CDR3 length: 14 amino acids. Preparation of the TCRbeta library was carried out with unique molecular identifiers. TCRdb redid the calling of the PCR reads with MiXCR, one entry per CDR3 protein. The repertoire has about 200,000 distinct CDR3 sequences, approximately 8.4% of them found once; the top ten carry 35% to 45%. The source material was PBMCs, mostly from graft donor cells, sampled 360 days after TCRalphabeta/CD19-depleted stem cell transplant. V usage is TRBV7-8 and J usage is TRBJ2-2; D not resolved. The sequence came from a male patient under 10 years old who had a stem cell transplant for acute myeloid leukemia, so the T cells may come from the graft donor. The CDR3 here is CASSLAHENGELFF. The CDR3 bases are TGTGCCAGCAGCTTAGCGCATGAAAACGGGGAGCTGTTTTTT.